This T cell receptor (beta chain) originates from a study of T cell responses to AZD1222 COVID-19 vaccine. CDR1 is SGHTA and CDR2 is FQGNSA in the germline V gene. The CDR3 runs 15 residues. V lost 5 bases and J lost 4; bases outside the gene matches: 10. This clone has a handful of counts. No antigen is known for it. Study findings and constraints: There were mostly white British donors and more females than males, and clonal diversity was possibly underestimated. Just a handful of people given AZD1222 tested seropositive at baseline.

Measured with immunoSEQ multiplex PCR; TCRdb has only the in-frame clones, and not every one. The sample comprises 150,000 to 200,000 clones, around 94% of which are singletons, and 3.6% rests with the top ten. The chain uses TRBV7-2 and TRBJ1-2; 7 bases map to TRBD1. This sequence was found in an adult who received the MenACWY meningococcal vaccine as a control. Source: peripheral blood, taken 28 days after the second dose of the MenACWY control vaccine. In DNA, the CDR3 is TGTGCCAGCAGCAAAGACCGGGACAGAATCTATGGCTACACCTTC. It specifies CASSKDRDRIYGYTF. The full variable domain, completed using reference TRBV7-2 and TRBJ1-2, is GAGVSQSPSNKVTEKGKDVELRCDPISGHTALYWYRQSLGQGLEFLIYFQGNSAPDKSGLPSDRFSAERTGGSVSTLTIQRTQQEDSAVYLCASSKDRDRIYGYTFGSGTRLTVV.